Listed below are T cell receptor beta chains from one sample, sequenced in a study of OX40 agonist ivuxolimab in advanced cancers. Sequencing was performed with immunoSEQ multiplex PCR; in TCRdb, only in-frame clones are kept and a portion is missing. The repertoire consists of fewer than 20,000 clones, with about 86% occurring once and the leading ten covering just under 20%. Sequencing was performed on CD4+ or CD8+ T cells sorted from blood, taken in a trial of the OX40 agonist ivuxolimab. The receptor set was obtained from an adult with an advanced solid tumor such as melanoma, head and neck, liver or kidney cancer. The CDR3 runs from the conserved cysteine through the conserved F or W. The order of the fields is clone size, J gene, V gene, D gene, CDR3 protein, CDR3 DNA. The D gene is left open where the match is weak. Not every row has a clone size; where given, it reads once, few, many or a size class.

clone_size: once
j_call: TRBJ1-2
v_call: TRBV7-8
d_call: .
cdr3_aa: CASSLDTGGYTF
cdr3_nt: TGTGCCAGCAGCTTAGACACGGGCGGCTACACCTTC

clone_size: .
j_call: TRBJ2-3
v_call: TRBV6-6
d_call: .
cdr3_aa: CASSLGARTDTQYF
cdr3_nt: TGTGCCAGCAGTTTGGGGGCACGGACAGATACGCAGTATTTT

clone_size: .
j_call: TRBJ1-1
v_call: TRBV6-1
d_call: .
cdr3_aa: CASNGGMNTEAFF
cdr3_nt: TGTGCCAGCAACGGGGGAATGAACACTGAAGCTTTCTTT

clone_size: .
j_call: TRBJ2-7
v_call: TRBV6-1
d_call: .
cdr3_aa: CASSGQDSYEQYF
cdr3_nt: TGTGCCAGCAGTGGACAGGACTCCTACGAGCAGTACTTC

clone_size: .
j_call: TRBJ1-3
v_call: TRBV29-1
d_call: TRBD1
cdr3_aa: CSVGQGAGNTIYF
cdr3_nt: TGCAGCGTGGGACAGGGGGCTGGAAACACCATATATTTT

clone_size: .
j_call: TRBJ2-2
v_call: TRBV5-1
d_call: .
cdr3_aa: CASSLEGVRGTGELFF
cdr3_nt: TGCGCCAGCAGCTTGGAAGGTGTGCGGGGCACCGGGGAGCTGTTTTTT

clone_size: .
j_call: TRBJ2-3
v_call: TRBV7-8
d_call: .
cdr3_aa: CASSLALSGTDTQYF
cdr3_nt: TGTGCCAGCAGCTTAGCGCTTAGTGGGACAGATACGCAGTATTTT

clone_size: .
j_call: TRBJ2-2
v_call: TRBV27
d_call: TRBD1
cdr3_aa: CASSLFGTGRAGELFF
cdr3_nt: TGTGCCAGCAGTTTATTCGGGACAGGCAGAGCCGGGGAGCTGTTTTTT

clone_size: .
j_call: TRBJ1-3
v_call: TRBV6-6
d_call: .
cdr3_aa: CASSTRDSGNTIYF
cdr3_nt: TGTGCCAGCAGTACCAGGGATTCTGGAAACACCATATATTTT

clone_size: .
j_call: TRBJ2-7
v_call: TRBV7-8
d_call: .
cdr3_aa: CASSLASAYEQYF
cdr3_nt: TGTGCCAGCAGCTTAGCGTCAGCCTACGAGCAGTACTTC

clone_size: few
j_call: TRBJ2-2
v_call: TRBV28
d_call: .
cdr3_aa: CASRSSRTVSNTGELFF
cdr3_nt: TGTGCCAGCAGATCGAGTAGGACAGTCTCGAACACCGGGGAGCTGTTTTTT

clone_size: .
j_call: TRBJ1-6
v_call: TRBV28
d_call: .
cdr3_aa: CASSPGVGNSPLHF
cdr3_nt: TGTGCCAGCAGTCCCGGGGTGGGTAATTCACCCCTCCACTTT

clone_size: .
j_call: TRBJ2-7
v_call: TRBV29-1
d_call: TRBD1
cdr3_aa: CSVDVTLSGTGMVHEQYF
cdr3_nt: TGCAGCGTTGATGTGACTCTATCCGGGACAGGGATGGTCCACGAGCAGTACTTC

clone_size: .
j_call: TRBJ2-7
v_call: TRBV6-4
d_call: TRBD1
cdr3_aa: CASSDQPAGGSYEQYF
cdr3_nt: TGTGCCAGCAGTGATCAACCAGCAGGGGGATCCTACGAGCAGTACTTC

clone_size: .
j_call: TRBJ1-4
v_call: TRBV14
d_call: .
cdr3_aa: CASSLYGTQATNEKLFF
cdr3_nt: TGTGCCAGCAGCCTCTACGGGACACAAGCAACTAATGAAAAACTGTTTTTT

clone_size: .
j_call: TRBJ2-2
v_call: TRBV28
d_call: .
cdr3_aa: CASSFFKVVDHATGELFF
cdr3_nt: TGTGCCAGCAGTTTTTTTAAAGTGGTGGATCACGCTACCGGGGAGCTGTTTTTT

clone_size: .
j_call: TRBJ1-1
v_call: TRBV10-3
d_call: TRBD1
cdr3_aa: CAIKGTGSTEAFF
cdr3_nt: TGTGCCATCAAAGGGACAGGGTCCACTGAAGCTTTCTTT

clone_size: once
j_call: TRBJ2-7
v_call: TRBV4-1
d_call: TRBD2
cdr3_aa: CASSQEWLAGGTEQYF
cdr3_nt: TGCGCCAGCAGCCAAGAATGGCTAGCGGGAGGTACCGAGCAGTACTTC

clone_size: .
j_call: TRBJ2-7
v_call: TRBV27
d_call: .
cdr3_aa: CASSFGVPAGAYEQYF
cdr3_nt: TGTGCCAGCAGCTTCGGCGTGCCCGCCGGTGCCTACGAGCAGTACTTC

clone_size: .
j_call: TRBJ2-5
v_call: TRBV28
d_call: TRBD2
cdr3_aa: CASSERLAGKEETQYF
cdr3_nt: TGTGCCAGCAGTGAACGACTAGCGGGAAAGGAAGAGACCCAGTACTTC

clone_size: .
j_call: TRBJ2-1
v_call: TRBV6-5
d_call: TRBD2
cdr3_aa: CASSYSGGSWNEQFF
cdr3_nt: TGTGCCAGCAGTTACTCGGGCGGGAGTTGGAATGAGCAGTTCTTC

clone_size: .
j_call: TRBJ2-5
v_call: TRBV7-6
d_call: TRBD2
cdr3_aa: CASSLSGPAGVGRSQYF
cdr3_nt: TGTGCCAGCAGCTTATCAGGGCCAGCGGGAGTTGGCCGTAGCCAGTACTTC

clone_size: .
j_call: TRBJ2-7
v_call: TRBV10-3
d_call: .
cdr3_aa: CAISESSFVSSYEQYF
cdr3_nt: TGTGCCATCAGTGAGTCGTCATTTGTCAGCTCCTACGAGCAGTACTTC

clone_size: once
j_call: TRBJ2-2
v_call: TRBV5-1
d_call: TRBD1
cdr3_aa: CASSPYAGTGHTGELFF
cdr3_nt: TGCGCCAGCAGCCCCTACGCCGGGACAGGGCACACCGGGGAGCTGTTTTTT

clone_size: .
j_call: TRBJ2-2
v_call: TRBV30
d_call: TRBD1
cdr3_aa: CAWRTGGPGELFF
cdr3_nt: TGTGCCTGGAGAACAGGGGGGCCCGGGGAGCTGTTTTTT

clone_size: .
j_call: TRBJ2-3
v_call: TRBV7-2
d_call: TRBD1
cdr3_aa: CASSLYGTGPYF
cdr3_nt: TGTGCCAGCAGCTTGTACGGGACAGGGCCATATTTT

clone_size: .
j_call: TRBJ2-5
v_call: TRBV28
d_call: TRBD2
cdr3_aa: CASSFNPGGSKETQYF
cdr3_nt: TGTGCCAGCAGCTTTAACCCAGGCGGGAGTAAAGAGACCCAGTACTTC

clone_size: .
j_call: TRBJ2-1
v_call: TRBV11-2
d_call: TRBD2
cdr3_aa: CASSRGGRTVNEQFF
cdr3_nt: TGTGCCAGTAGCCGCGGCGGGAGGACTGTTAATGAGCAGTTCTTC

clone_size: .
j_call: TRBJ1-6
v_call: TRBV27
d_call: TRBD1
cdr3_aa: CASSWTGIGNSPLHF
cdr3_nt: TGTGCCAGCAGTTGGACAGGGATCGGAAATTCACCCCTCCACTTT

clone_size: .
j_call: TRBJ1-5
v_call: TRBV2
d_call: .
cdr3_aa: CASSGGFSNQPQHF
cdr3_nt: TGTGCCAGCAGCGGGGGGTTTTCCAATCAGCCCCAGCATTTT

clone_size: .
j_call: TRBJ2-1
v_call: TRBV4-3
d_call: .
cdr3_aa: CASSPKFSRTYNEQFF
cdr3_nt: TGCGCCAGCAGCCCCAAGTTCAGTCGGACCTACAATGAGCAGTTCTTC

clone_size: .
j_call: TRBJ2-5
v_call: TRBV4-3
d_call: .
cdr3_aa: CASSQGATHQETQYF
cdr3_nt: TGCGCCAGCAGCCAAGGGGCGACGCACCAAGAGACCCAGTACTTC

clone_size: .
j_call: TRBJ2-3
v_call: TRBV2
d_call: .
cdr3_aa: CASSVKDTQYF
cdr3_nt: TGTGCCAGCAGTGTAAAAGATACGCAGTATTTT

clone_size: .
j_call: TRBJ2-5
v_call: TRBV28
d_call: .
cdr3_aa: CASSSPTSRKGGQETQYF
cdr3_nt: TGTGCCAGCAGTTCGCCCACTTCGAGGAAAGGAGGGCAAGAGACCCAGTACTTC

clone_size: few
j_call: TRBJ1-2
v_call: TRBV5-1
d_call: TRBD1
cdr3_aa: CASSLGGDGYTF
cdr3_nt: TGCGCCAGCAGCTTAGGGGGCGATGGCTACACCTTC

clone_size: .
j_call: TRBJ2-5
v_call: TRBV7-9
d_call: .
cdr3_aa: CASSPREEETQYF
cdr3_nt: TGTGCCAGCAGCCCTCGTGAGGAAGAGACCCAGTACTTC

clone_size: .
j_call: TRBJ1-4
v_call: TRBV7-9
d_call: .
cdr3_aa: CASSPTGISEKLFF
cdr3_nt: TGTGCCAGCAGCCCAACAGGGATATCTGAAAAACTGTTTTTT

clone_size: .
j_call: TRBJ1-5
v_call: TRBV10-3
d_call: TRBD1
cdr3_aa: CAISSGTESNQPQHF
cdr3_nt: TGTGCCATCAGTTCCGGGACAGAGAGCAATCAGCCCCAGCATTTT

clone_size: .
j_call: TRBJ2-7
v_call: TRBV10-3
d_call: TRBD1
cdr3_aa: CAIGVGQGIDEQYF
cdr3_nt: TGTGCCATCGGCGTGGGACAGGGGATAGACGAGCAGTACTTC

clone_size: .
j_call: TRBJ1-3
v_call: TRBV9
d_call: .
cdr3_aa: CASSVDAYGSGNTIYF
cdr3_nt: TGTGCCAGCAGCGTAGACGCCTACGGCTCTGGAAACACCATATATTTT

clone_size: .
j_call: TRBJ2-3
v_call: TRBV5-1
d_call: TRBD1
cdr3_aa: CASSLYSGGEDTQYF
cdr3_nt: TGCGCCAGCAGCCTTTATTCAGGGGGAGAAGATACGCAGTATTTT

clone_size: medium-sized
j_call: TRBJ2-7
v_call: TRBV12-5
d_call: .
cdr3_aa: CASGLGRVPSYEQYF
cdr3_nt: TGTGCTAGTGGTCTGGGTCGGGTGCCCTCCTACGAGCAGTACTTC

clone_size: .
j_call: TRBJ2-5
v_call: TRBV29-1
d_call: TRBD2
cdr3_aa: CSVERIAGPQETQYF
cdr3_nt: TGCAGCGTTGAAAGGATAGCGGGGCCCCAAGAGACCCAGTACTTC

clone_size: once
j_call: TRBJ2-1
v_call: TRBV27
d_call: TRBD2
cdr3_aa: CASSLSAGGPSEQFF
cdr3_nt: TGTGCCAGCAGTTTATCAGCGGGAGGGCCCAGTGAGCAGTTCTTC

clone_size: few
j_call: TRBJ1-4
v_call: TRBV15
d_call: .
cdr3_aa: CATSRDYSGTNEKLFF
cdr3_nt: TGTGCCACCAGCAGAGATTACAGCGGAACTAATGAAAAACTGTTTTTT

clone_size: .
j_call: TRBJ2-6
v_call: TRBV10-3
d_call: TRBD1
cdr3_aa: CAISGAGTGQSGANVLTF
cdr3_nt: TGTGCCATCAGTGGGGCCGGGACAGGGCAATCTGGGGCCAACGTCCTGACTTTC

clone_size: .
j_call: TRBJ2-1
v_call: TRBV5-6
d_call: .
cdr3_aa: CASSSQGNNEQFF
cdr3_nt: TGTGCCAGCAGCTCCCAAGGGAACAATGAGCAGTTCTTC

clone_size: .
j_call: TRBJ2-6
v_call: TRBV7-9
d_call: .
cdr3_aa: CASSFQGSGANVLTF
cdr3_nt: TGTGCCAGCAGCTTTCAGGGATCTGGGGCCAACGTCCTGACTTTC